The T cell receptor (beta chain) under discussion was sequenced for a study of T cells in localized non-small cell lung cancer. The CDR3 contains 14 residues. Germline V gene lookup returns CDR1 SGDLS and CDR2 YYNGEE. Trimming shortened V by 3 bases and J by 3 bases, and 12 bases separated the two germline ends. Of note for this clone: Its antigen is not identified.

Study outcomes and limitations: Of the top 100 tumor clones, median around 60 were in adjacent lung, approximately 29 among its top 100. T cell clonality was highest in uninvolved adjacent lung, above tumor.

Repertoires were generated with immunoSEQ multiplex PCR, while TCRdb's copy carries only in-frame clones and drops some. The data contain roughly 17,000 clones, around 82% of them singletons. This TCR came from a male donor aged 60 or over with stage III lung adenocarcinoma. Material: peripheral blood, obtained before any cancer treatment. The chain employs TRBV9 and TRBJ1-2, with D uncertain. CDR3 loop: CASSASPLDYGYTF. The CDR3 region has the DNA TGTGCCAGCAGCGCCTCCCCTCTCGACTATGGCTACACCTTC.